This record looks at one T cell receptor (beta chain) sequence and its context. The target antigen is unknown. The term stable hyperthyroidism indicated an absence of ophthalmopathy within 18 months of follow-up. The sample comes from a study of Graves' ophthalmopathy and Graves' hyperthyroidism. Study-level results: The 13-signature model separated ophthalmopathy from stable hyperthyroidism at almost 90% sensitivity and around 80% specificity. Most clonotypes expanded in thyroid above 0.001 frequency were present in blood too.

RNA transcripts served as template for amplifying TCR beta CDR3 sequences. Investigators did first-round RT-PCR with HTBI primers, then second-round multiplex PCR. TCRdb re-derived calls from the multiplex PCR reads in MiXCR, one entry per CDR3 protein. The sample lists 400,000 to 450,000 distinct CDR3 sequences, 21% occurring once. Germline loops: CDR1 LGHNA, CDR2 YSLEER. The CDR3 totals 17 residues. J lost 0 bases, V lost 4 bases, and 5 bases had no gene match. The chain is built from TRBV4-3 and TRBJ2-6; 8 nucleotides match TRBD1. This sequence was found in a woman younger than 35 with stable Graves' hyperthyroidism. The sample was peripheral blood. The CDR3 DNA is TGCGCCAGCAGCCGAGGGACAGGAGTCTCTGGGGCCAACGTCCTGACTTTC. Amino acid sequence: CASSRGTGVSGANVLTF.